These 2 T cell receptor beta chains originate from one sample sequenced in a study of immune reconstitution after stem cell transplant in scleroderma. Each CDR3 protein is one row after TCRdb ran MiXCR on the RT-PCR reads. The table lists about 3,900 distinct CDR3 sequences, approximately 6% of them singletons, with over 15% in the top ten. The sample was gathered before or after autologous hematopoietic stem cell transplantation (not recorded which). The receptors stem from a female donor with systemic sclerosis.

The chain employs TRBV5-6 and TRBJ1-5; D remains unclear. There are 13 residues in the CDR3. Germline-derived CDR1 and CDR2 are SGHDT and YYEEEE. V was shortened by 2 bases and J by 9 bases, with 12 bases between the two germline ends. The CDR3 nucleotides read TGTGCCAGCAGCTTTCGAGGCGGGAGGCCCCAGCATTTT. Protein sequence: CASSFRGGRPQHF.

Judged by abundance, this clonotype is medium-sized. The chain uses TRBV20-1 and TRBJ2-5, with TRBD2 identical over 16 bases. The ends lost 5 bases at V and 7 bases at J; junction bases unmatched: 7. The CDR3 consists of 15 residues. The germline CDR1 and CDR2 sequences are DFQATT and SNEGSKA (reference sequence). The CDR3, as DNA: TGCAGTGCTCCGGGACTAGCGGGAGGGCCGGGGACCCAGTACTTC. Amino acid sequence: CSAPGLAGGPGTQYF.